Listed below are T cell receptor beta chains from one sample, sequenced in a study of OX40 agonist ivuxolimab in advanced cancers. The protocol was immunoSEQ multiplex PCR, while the TCRdb copy is restricted to in-frame clones and leaves out a portion. The repertoire has 53,000 or so clones, around 77% of them found once; the top ten carry approximately 2%. Source: CD4+ or CD8+ T cells sorted from blood, taken in a trial of the OX40 agonist ivuxolimab. These receptors originate from an adult with an advanced solid tumor such as melanoma, head and neck, liver or kidney cancer. CDR3s leave out the opening cysteine and the closing phenylalanine or tryptophan. D genes are given only for firm matches.

TRBV19,TRBD2,TRBJ2-5,ASSQGGRETQY
TRBV19,NA,TRBJ2-2,ASRSRGGMNTGELF
TRBV29-1,NA,TRBJ1-6,SVSPHCLYNSPLH
TRBV7-9,TRBD1,TRBJ1-4,ASSPTSGQGYEKLF
TRBV4-1,TRBD2,TRBJ2-1,ASSPFGSSGRAQVEQF
TRBV7-2,TRBD1,TRBJ1-1,ASSPRGRGTEAF
TRBV18,NA,TRBJ2-4,ASSPPGGGKNIQY
TRBV27,NA,TRBJ1-5,ASSLTAGAPSNQPQH
TRBV11-2,TRBD2,TRBJ2-1,ASSLDRTGLARNNEQF
TRBV5-1,TRBD2,TRBJ2-1,ASSFTAGGRNEQF
TRBV7-8,NA,TRBJ2-3,ASSGRLGKGRTQY
TRBV6-6,TRBD2,TRBJ2-7,ASSDSSGISYEQY
TRBV11-2,NA,TRBJ2-1,ASARGDRQYNEQF
TRBV5-1,NA,TRBJ1-1,ASNSLGGTEAF
TRBV5-1,NA,TRBJ1-1,ASSFQSGAVVMNTEAF
TRBV28,NA,TRBJ2-7,ASSLWVGSSYEQY
TRBV11-2,TRBD2,TRBJ2-3,ASSLENSGSEY
TRBV6-6,TRBD2,TRBJ2-3,ASSNTLAGPSDTQY
TRBV5-1,NA,TRBJ2-1,ASSVFLEGNEQF
TRBV28,TRBD2,TRBJ2-7,ASRIGTLRAGGGYEQY
TRBV2,NA,TRBJ1-1,ASRLQVNTEAF
TRBV7-8,TRBD1,TRBJ1-2,ASSPGTANYGYT
TRBV4-1,NA,TRBJ1-1,ASSQDRWGAQATEAF
TRBV9,TRBD2,TRBJ2-1,ASSVPSSGQYNEQF
TRBV28,TRBD2,TRBJ2-3,ASSSIPLATSTDTQY
TRBV5-1,TRBD1,TRBJ2-1,ASSLWQGAGNEQF
TRBV7-2,TRBD1,TRBJ2-7,ASSLGDRYTYEQY
TRBV5-1,NA,TRBJ2-7,ASSLDPVGEQY
TRBV4-1,TRBD1,TRBJ1-2,ASSQGTGETNYGYT
TRBV4-1,TRBD2,TRBJ2-5,ASSRRLAGAQETQY
TRBV9,NA,TRBJ2-7,ASSVAPPDSGKGEQY
TRBV5-1,NA,TRBJ2-2,ASSSTTGPGELF
TRBV14,NA,TRBJ2-5,ASSLGRETQY
TRBV5-6,NA,TRBJ1-1,ASSLNTEAF
TRBV2,NA,TRBJ2-7,ASSEFGLSSYEQY
TRBV2,NA,TRBJ2-7,AGAEGYEQY
TRBV19,TRBD1,TRBJ1-2,ASSVPGQGYSGYT
TRBV10-3,NA,TRBJ1-2,AISDNYGYT
TRBV2,NA,TRBJ1-6,ASSDRWQYGNSPLH
TRBV5-4,TRBD1,TRBJ2-1,ASRDRGRGDEQF
TRBV11-2,TRBD1,TRBJ2-7,ASSRTTGGVATEQY
TRBV27,TRBD1,TRBJ1-4,ASRRQGTTNEKLF
TRBV11-2,TRBD2,TRBJ2-1,ASRPSGRNEQF
TRBV5-1,NA,TRBJ1-1,ASSQTTRLEAF
TRBV5-1,TRBD1,TRBJ2-7,ASSLAQGGGYEQY
TRBV27,NA,TRBJ1-2,ASSLSSNYGYT
TRBV5-1,TRBD2,TRBJ2-7,ASSLVAAGGYEQY
TRBV19,NA,TRBJ2-7,ASSTLPLPSGEQY